This T cell receptor (beta chain) was sequenced in a study of blood T cell repertoires in COVID-19. Data came from immunoSEQ multiplex PCR; TCRdb stores just in-frame clones and leaves some out. The repertoire holds roughly 25,000 clones, with around 65% as singletons. The table lists this clone with a few counts. Germline loops: CDR1 SGHRS, CDR2 YFSETQ. The CDR3 loop spans 14 amino acids. The germline V and J ends were trimmed by 7 bases and 10 bases, with 18 bases remaining between them. The specimen was peripheral blood. The V call is TRBV5-1, the J call TRBJ1-6; maybe TRBD1 (5 bases). The source of this sequence is a man between 60 and 70 years old with active or convalescent COVID-19. The CDR3 loop reads CASARGGDSSPLHF. The CDR3 region has the DNA TGCGCCAGCGCCCGCGGGGGGGATAGCTCACCCCTCCACTTT.